This T cell receptor (beta chain) was captured by sequencing in a study of shared clonotypes between healthy human individuals (TCRdb year 2020). Notes on the research overall: A couple of women and three men aged 18 to 49 years were included in the cohort. Per donor, three plates each were used for CD4 naive and CD4 memory, two for CD8 naive, and one for CD8 memory. To estimate repertoire size and how much clonotypes are shared between individuals, the study performed deep sequencing of blood TCR repertoires from five healthy adults. To increase sequencing depth and limit assay-specific biases, TCR repertoire library preparation and sequencing were carried out by different laboratories using diverse techniques. Each donor's leukapheresis produced roughly between roughly 0.85 and 9 billion PBMCs. Points the paper makes about the study in general: Sampling was restricted to blood, and TCR repertoires in tissue are likely to differ from TCR repertoires in blood. Across a few donors, approximately 4.6% of naive CD4, over 3% of naive CD8, approximately 2.5% of memory CD4, and roughly 0.41% of memory CD8 clonotypes were shared. Estimated clonotype richness was generally larger for naive than for memory subsets. Compared with non-shared clonotypes, clonotypes shared by all four sorted-subset donors had higher generation probabilities. Because the study included a small number of donors, the genetic and exposure-history diversity represented was limited. Pairwise subsampling led to the expectation that sequencing depth would affect the degree of clonotype sharing among donors. Even with the large sequencing depth, rarefaction of the sorted-subset datasets indicated that sequencing was incomplete.

The donors were healthy, HIV-negative adults with no recently reported acute infections or vaccinations. All donors were Caucasian adults living in Nashville, Tennessee, USA. Magnetic negative selection was used to enrich CD4+ T cells, after which naive cells were positively selected on CD45RA and the negative fraction became the memory subset. Blood was collected by leukapheresis, and PBMCs were isolated by Ficoll-Histopaque density gradient centrifugation and then cryopreserved in liquid nitrogen vapor phase. Purity and quantity of every magnetically sorted T cell population were checked by analytical flow cytometry. Genomic DNA was isolated from each sorted fraction and quantified by UV absorbance on a Nanodrop 2000c. Trimming takes 0 bases from V and 2 bases from J, and the germline ends sit 11 bases apart. From the cysteine up to the phenylalanine, the CDR3 has a length of 15 residues. Only the CDR3 DNA is retained, 45 bases long and in frame from the first base. The germline V gene (reference sequence) sets CDR1 to SGHNT and CDR2 to YYREEE.

Turning to this clone: Its antigen is still unknown. Base-call qualities are not available, and no considerably larger clone is one nucleotide away.

Using the deep immunoSEQ assay, TCR CDR3 regions were amplified from genomic DNA by multiplex PCR. Extracted genomic DNA from each cell subset was distributed evenly across all wells of several immunoSEQ 96-well plates, and each plate was treated as a replicate. For sorted subsets, approximately 190 ng genomic DNA, equal to some 30,000 T cell genomes, was loaded into each replicate PCR. Purified libraries were measured with a Qubit 3.0 fluorometer, size-checked on a Bioanalyzer 2100, and measured again with the KAPA Library Quantification kit. Every immunoSEQ 96-well plate was sequenced on a dedicated single-read 150-cycle Illumina NextSeq 550 flow cell. The published analysis was carried out like this. The immunoSEQ output contained only junctional sequences without quality scores, so filtering could not match that applied to full-length reads. To assign V/J genes and CDR3, sequences were annotated against IMGT germline references using PyIR, a Python wrapper for IgBLAST v1.9. Reads were removed for weak V/J assignments (E-value above 1e-6), missing CDR3, stop codons, out-of-frame junctions, or ambiguous translated residues. V3J clonotypes were defined as sequences sharing an identical inferred V gene, J gene, and CDR3 amino acid sequence. The percentage overlap between two repertoires was calculated by dividing the number of shared unique clonotypes by the size of the smaller repertoire. Three approaches were used to assess repertoire richness: RTK rarefaction, the Chao1 estimator, and Recon v2.1 estimates of unobserved clonotypes. Generation probabilities for all TCRbeta clonotypes obtained by the gDNA method from a few donors were computed using OLGA. Held by TCRdb, this immuneACCESS table contains in-frame sequences only and omits some clones. Under half of the omission traces to an unresolved V gene where checked; the cause of the rest is unknown. The V and J calls and clone size were taken over from that table, and D and trimming were inferred from the DNA. The sample table shows some 2,100,000 clones, and nearly 97% are seen once. Jointly, the top ten make up about 0.13% of the sample.

Sequenced material: naive CD4+ T cells sorted from blood. The intended sense of this specimen's cell subset or site label: CD45RA+ positively selected. This sequence originates from a man aged 18 to 29 in good health. The chain employs TRBV5-4 and TRBJ1-2; TRBD1 is possibly the D segment (6 matching bases). The DNA sequence is given as TGTGCCAGCAGCTTGGCGGGACAAAAGAACTATGGCTACACCTTC. It translates to CASSLAGQKNYGYTF.